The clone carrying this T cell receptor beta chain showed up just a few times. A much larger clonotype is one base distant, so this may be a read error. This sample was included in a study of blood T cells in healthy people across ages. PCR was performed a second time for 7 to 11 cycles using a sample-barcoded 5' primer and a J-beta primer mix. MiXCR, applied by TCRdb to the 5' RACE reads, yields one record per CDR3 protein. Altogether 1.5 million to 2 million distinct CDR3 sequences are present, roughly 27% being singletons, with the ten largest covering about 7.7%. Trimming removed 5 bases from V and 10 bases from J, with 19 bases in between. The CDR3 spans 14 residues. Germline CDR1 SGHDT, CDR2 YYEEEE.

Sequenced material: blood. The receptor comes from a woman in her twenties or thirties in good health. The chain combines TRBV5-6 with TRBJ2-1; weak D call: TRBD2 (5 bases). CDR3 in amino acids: CASRRREHSYEQFF. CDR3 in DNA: TGTGCCAGCAGGCGACGGGAACACTCCTACGAGCAGTTCTTC.